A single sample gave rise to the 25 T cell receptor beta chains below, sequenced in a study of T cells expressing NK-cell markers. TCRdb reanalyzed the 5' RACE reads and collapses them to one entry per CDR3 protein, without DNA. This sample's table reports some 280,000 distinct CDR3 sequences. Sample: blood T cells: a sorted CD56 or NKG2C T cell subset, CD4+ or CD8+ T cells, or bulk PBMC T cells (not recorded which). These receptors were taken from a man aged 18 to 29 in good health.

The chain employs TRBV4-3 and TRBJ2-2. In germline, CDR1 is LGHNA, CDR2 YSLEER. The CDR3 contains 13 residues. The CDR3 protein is CASSQSLSRELFF.

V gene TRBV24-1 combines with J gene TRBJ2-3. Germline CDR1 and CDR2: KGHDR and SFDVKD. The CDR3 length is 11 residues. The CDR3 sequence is CATSAADTQYF.

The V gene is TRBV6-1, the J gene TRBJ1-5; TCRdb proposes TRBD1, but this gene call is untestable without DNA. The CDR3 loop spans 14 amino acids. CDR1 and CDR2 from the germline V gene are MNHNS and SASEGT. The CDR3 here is CASSGQGAAQPQHF.

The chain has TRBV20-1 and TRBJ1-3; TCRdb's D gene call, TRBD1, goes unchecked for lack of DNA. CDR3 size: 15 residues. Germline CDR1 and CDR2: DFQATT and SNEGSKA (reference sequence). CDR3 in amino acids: CSARDATRGLSTIYF.

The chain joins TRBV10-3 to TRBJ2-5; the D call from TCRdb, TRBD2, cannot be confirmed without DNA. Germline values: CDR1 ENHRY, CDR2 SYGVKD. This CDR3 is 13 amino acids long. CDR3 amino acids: CAIGERTAGTQYF.

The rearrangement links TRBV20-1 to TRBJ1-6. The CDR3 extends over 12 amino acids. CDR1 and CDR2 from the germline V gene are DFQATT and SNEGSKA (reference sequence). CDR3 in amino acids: CSAIVGNSPLHF.

The CDR3 here is CASSLTPGQGNNEQFF. The chain links TRBV5-1 to TRBJ2-1; as DNA is missing, the TRBD1 call by TCRdb cannot be tested. The CDR3 runs to 16 residues. In germline, CDR1 is SGHRS, CDR2 YFSETQ.

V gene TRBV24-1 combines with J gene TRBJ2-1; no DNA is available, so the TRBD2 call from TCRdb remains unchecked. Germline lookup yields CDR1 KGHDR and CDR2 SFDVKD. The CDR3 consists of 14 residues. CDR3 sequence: CATSNERERNEQFF.

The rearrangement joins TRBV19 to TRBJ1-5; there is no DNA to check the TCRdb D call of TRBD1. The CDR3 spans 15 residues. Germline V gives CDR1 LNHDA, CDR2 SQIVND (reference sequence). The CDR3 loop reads CASRGTGGGNQPQHF. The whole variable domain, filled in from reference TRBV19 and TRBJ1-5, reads DGGITQSPKYLFRKEGQNVTLSCEQNLNHDAMYWYRQDPGQGLRLIYYSQIVNDFQKGDIAEGYSVSREKKESFPLTVTSAQKNPTAFYLCASRGTGGGNQPQHFGDGTRLSIL.

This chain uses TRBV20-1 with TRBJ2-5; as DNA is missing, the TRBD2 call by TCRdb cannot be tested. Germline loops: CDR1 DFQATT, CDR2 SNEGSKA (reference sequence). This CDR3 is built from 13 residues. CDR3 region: CSAGGTSGETQYF.

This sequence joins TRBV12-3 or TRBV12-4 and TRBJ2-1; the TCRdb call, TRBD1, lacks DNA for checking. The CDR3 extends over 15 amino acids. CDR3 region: CASSHNSVPAKGQFF.

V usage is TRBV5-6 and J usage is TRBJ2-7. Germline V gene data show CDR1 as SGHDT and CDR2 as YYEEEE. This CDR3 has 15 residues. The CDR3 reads CASSFGGQASYEQYF.

CDR3 in amino acids: CASSLNAEGEQFF. V is TRBV12-3 or TRBV12-4 and J is TRBJ2-1; checking the TCRdb D call of TRBD2 is not possible without DNA. CDR3 length equals 13 residues.

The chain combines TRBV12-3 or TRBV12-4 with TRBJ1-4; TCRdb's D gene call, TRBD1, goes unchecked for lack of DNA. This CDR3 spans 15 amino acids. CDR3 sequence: CASSLTRELSEKLFF.

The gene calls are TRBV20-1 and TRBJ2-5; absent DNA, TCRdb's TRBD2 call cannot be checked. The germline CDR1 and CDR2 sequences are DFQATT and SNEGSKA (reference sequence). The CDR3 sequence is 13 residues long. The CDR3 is CSAPGLAGETQYF.

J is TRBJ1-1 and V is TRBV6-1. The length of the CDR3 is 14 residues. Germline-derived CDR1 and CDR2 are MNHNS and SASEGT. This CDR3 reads CASRTEVPNAEAFF.

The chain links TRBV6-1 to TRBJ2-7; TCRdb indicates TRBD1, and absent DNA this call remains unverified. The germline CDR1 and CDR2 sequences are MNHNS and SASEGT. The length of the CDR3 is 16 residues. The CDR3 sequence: CASSPRTGTGSYEQYF.

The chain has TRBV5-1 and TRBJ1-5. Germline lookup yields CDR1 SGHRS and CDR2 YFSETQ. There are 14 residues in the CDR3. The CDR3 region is CASSLGQPDQPQHF.

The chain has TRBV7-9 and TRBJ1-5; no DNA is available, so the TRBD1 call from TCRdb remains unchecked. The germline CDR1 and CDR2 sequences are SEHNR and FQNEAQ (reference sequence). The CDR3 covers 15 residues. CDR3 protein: CASSPTTGERQPQHF.

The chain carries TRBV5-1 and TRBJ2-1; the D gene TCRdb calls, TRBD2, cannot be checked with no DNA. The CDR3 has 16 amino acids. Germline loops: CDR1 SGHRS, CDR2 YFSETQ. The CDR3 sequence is CASSPLAGGTYNEQFF.

The CDR3 sequence is CASSQSAGRGVYEQYF. J is TRBJ2-7 and V is TRBV23-1; TCRdb's D call, TRBD1, is unchecked because there is no DNA. TRBV23-1 belongs to the ORF category, with a function that is uncertain. CDR3 length: 16 amino acids.

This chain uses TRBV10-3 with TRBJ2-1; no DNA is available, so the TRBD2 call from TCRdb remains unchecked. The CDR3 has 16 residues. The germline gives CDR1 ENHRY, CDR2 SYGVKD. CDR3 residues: CAISGVTSGRDNEQFF.

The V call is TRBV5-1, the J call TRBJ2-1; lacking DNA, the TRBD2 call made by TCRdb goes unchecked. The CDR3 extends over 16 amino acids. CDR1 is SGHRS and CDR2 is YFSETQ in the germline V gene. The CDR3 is CASSLGRARFSDEQFF.

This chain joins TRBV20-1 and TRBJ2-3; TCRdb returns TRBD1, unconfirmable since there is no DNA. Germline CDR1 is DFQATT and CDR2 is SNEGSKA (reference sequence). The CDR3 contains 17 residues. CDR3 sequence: CSARDKGQGVPTDTQYF.

The CDR3 here is CASSLEGLEAFF. The V call is TRBV11-1, the J call TRBJ1-1. This CDR3 spans 12 amino acids. CDR1 SGHAT and CDR2 FQDESV come from the germline V gene (reference sequence). The variable domain in full, completed from reference TRBV11-1 and TRBJ1-1, reads EAEVAQSPRYKITEKSQAVAFWCDPISGHATLYWYRQILGQGPELLVQFQDESVVDDSQLPKDRFSAERLKGVDSTLKIQPAELGDSAMYLCASSLEGLEAFFGQGTRLTVV.